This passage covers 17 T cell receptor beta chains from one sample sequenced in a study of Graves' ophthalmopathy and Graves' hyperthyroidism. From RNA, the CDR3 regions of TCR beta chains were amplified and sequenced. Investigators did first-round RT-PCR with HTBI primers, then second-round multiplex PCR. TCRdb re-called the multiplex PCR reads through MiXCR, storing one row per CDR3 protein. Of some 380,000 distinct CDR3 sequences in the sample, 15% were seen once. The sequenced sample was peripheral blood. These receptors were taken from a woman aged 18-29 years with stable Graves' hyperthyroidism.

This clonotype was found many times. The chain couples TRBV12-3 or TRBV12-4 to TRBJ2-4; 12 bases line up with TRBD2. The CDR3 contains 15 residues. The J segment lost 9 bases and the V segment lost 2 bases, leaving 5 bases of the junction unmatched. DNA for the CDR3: TGTGCCAGCAGTTTACTAGCGGGGGGGCCAGGCATTCAGTACTTC. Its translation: CASSLLAGGPGIQYF.

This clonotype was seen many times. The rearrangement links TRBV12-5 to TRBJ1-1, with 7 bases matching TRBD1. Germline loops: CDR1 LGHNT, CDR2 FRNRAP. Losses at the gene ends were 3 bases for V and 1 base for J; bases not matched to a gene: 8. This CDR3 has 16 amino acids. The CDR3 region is CASGLSQGQPNTEAFF. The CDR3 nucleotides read TGTGCTAGTGGTTTATCCCAGGGACAGCCGAACACTGAAGCTTTCTTT.

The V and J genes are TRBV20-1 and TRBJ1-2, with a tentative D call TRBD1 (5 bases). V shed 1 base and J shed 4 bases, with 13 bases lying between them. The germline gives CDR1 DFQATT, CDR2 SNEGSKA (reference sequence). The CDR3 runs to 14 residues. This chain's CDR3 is CSARAPSRGYGYTF. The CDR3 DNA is TGCAGTGCTAGAGCACCTTCAAGGGGCTATGGCTACACCTTC.

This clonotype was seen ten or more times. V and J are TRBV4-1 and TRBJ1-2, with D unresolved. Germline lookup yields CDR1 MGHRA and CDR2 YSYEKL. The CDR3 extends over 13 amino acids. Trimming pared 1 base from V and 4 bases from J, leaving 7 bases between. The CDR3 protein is CASSQASGYGYTF. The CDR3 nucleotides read TGCGCCAGCAGCCAAGCTAGCGGCTATGGCTACACCTTC.

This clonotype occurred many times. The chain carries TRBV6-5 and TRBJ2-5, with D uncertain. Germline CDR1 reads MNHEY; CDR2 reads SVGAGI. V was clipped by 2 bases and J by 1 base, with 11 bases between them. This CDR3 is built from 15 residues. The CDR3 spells CASSYLGPSQETQYF. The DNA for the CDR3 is TGTGCCAGCAGTTACCTCGGACCCTCCCAAGAGACCCAGTACTTC.

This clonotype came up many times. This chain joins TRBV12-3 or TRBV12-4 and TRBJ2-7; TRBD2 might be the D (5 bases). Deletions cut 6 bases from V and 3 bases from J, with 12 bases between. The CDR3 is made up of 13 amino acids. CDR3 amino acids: CASSPSIFYEQYF. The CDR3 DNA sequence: TGTGCCAGCAGCCCTAGCATCTTCTACGAGCAGTACTTC.

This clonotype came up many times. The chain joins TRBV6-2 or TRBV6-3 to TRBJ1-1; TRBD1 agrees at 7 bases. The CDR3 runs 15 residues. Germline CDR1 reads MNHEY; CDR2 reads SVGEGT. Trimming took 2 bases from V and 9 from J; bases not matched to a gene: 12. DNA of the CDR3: TGTGCCAGCAGTTACCCGGTGACAGGGAGGGATAAAGCTTTCTTT. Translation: CASSYPVTGRDKAFF.

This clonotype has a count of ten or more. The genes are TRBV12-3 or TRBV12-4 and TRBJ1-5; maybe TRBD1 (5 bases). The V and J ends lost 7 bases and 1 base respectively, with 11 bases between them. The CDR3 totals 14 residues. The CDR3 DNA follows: TGTGCCAGCACTCGGGGGAGCAGCAATCAGCCCCAGCATTTT. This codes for CASTRGSSNQPQHF.

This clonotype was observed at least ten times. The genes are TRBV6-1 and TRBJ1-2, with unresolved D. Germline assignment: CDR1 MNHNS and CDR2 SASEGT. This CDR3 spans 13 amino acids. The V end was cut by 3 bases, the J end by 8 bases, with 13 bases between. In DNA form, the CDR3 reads TGTGCCAGCAGTGAGGGCGGACGATCGGGCTACACCTTC. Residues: CASSEGGRSGYTF.

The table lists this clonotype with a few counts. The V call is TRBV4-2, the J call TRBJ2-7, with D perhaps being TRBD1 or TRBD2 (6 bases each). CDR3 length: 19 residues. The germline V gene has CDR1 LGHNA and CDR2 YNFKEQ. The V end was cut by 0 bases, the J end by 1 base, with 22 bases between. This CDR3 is CASSQDGGTHWGASYEQYF. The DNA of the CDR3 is TGTGCCAGCAGCCAAGATGGCGGGACTCACTGGGGGGCTTCCTACGAGCAGTACTTC.

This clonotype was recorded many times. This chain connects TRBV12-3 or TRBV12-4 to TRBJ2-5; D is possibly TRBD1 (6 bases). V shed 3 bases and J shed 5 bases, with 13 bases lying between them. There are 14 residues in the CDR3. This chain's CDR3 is CASSFLGGVETQYF. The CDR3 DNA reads TGTGCCAGCAGTTTCTTAGGGGGTGTTGAGACCCAGTACTTC.

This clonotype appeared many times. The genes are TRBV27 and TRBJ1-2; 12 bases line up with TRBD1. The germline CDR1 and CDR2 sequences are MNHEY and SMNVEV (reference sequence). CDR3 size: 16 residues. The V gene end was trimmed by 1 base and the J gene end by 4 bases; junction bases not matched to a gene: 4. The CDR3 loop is CASSLFGTGGGYGYTF. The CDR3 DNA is TGTGCCAGCAGTTTATTCGGGACAGGGGGCGGCTATGGCTACACCTTC.

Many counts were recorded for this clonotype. The CDR3 bases are TGTGCCAGCAGGGGGGGGAGGGGCTACGAGCAGTACTTC. Amino acids: CASRGGRGYEQYF. The chain combines TRBV6-1 with TRBJ2-7; TRBD2 aligns across 7 bases. J gave up 3 bases and V 6 bases, and 5 bases lay outside the gene matches. The CDR3 loop spans 13 amino acids. The V gene's germline CDR1 is MNHNS and CDR2 SASEGT.

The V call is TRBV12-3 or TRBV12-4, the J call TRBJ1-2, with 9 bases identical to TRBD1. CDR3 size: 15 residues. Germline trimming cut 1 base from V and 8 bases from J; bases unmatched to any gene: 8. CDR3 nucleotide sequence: TGTGCCAGCAGTTTAGATCCACAGGGGGCGTCGGGCTACACCTTC. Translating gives CASSLDPQGASGYTF.

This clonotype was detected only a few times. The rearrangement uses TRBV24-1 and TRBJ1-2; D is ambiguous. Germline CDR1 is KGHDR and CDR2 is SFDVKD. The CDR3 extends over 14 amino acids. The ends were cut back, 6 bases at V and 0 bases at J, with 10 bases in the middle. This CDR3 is CATSPAGSNYGYTF. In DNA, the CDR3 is TGTGCCACCAGTCCCGCCGGATCTAACTATGGCTACACCTTC.

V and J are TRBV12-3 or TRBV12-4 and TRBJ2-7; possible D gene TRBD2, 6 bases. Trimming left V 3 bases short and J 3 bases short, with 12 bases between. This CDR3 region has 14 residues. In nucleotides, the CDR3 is TGTGCCAGCAGTTTCGGACTCGGGGGCTACGAGCAGTACTTC. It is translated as CASSFGLGGYEQYF.

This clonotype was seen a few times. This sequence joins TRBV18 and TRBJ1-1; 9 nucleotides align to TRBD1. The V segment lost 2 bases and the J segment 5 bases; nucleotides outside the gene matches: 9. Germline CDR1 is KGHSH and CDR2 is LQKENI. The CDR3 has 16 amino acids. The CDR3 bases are TGTGCCAGCTCACCAACACGGGGACAGGGTATGACTGAAGCTTTCTTT. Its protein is CASSPTRGQGMTEAFF.